This TCR beta chain was sequenced for a study of blood T cell repertoires in COVID-19. The wider study: The origin of the acute and convalescent COVID-19 samples was the United States, Italy and Spain. Sample material is recorded as cDNA or gDNA derived from T cells, B-cell-depleted T cells, or PBMCs.

The CDR3 runs 13 residues. V lost 1 base and J lost 4, with 7 bases in between. Germline V gives CDR1 LGHNA, CDR2 YSLEER. Under the authors' procedure: The authors estimated nucleated cell counts from reference gene primer amplification. TCRdb's table, derived via immunoSEQ multiplex PCR, lists solely in-frame clones and lacks some. That table supplies the V and J calls and clone size; D and trimming were determined from the DNA. The sample lists about 490,000 clones, around 85% occurring once. The chain couples TRBV4-3 to TRBJ1-1, with unresolved D. Sequenced material: peripheral blood. This TCR was sampled from a human donor in a cohort sampled during active COVID-19. The CDR3 reads CASSQASRTEAFF. Here the CDR3 DNA reads TGCGCCAGCAGCCAAGCCTCCCGCACTGAAGCTTTCTTT.